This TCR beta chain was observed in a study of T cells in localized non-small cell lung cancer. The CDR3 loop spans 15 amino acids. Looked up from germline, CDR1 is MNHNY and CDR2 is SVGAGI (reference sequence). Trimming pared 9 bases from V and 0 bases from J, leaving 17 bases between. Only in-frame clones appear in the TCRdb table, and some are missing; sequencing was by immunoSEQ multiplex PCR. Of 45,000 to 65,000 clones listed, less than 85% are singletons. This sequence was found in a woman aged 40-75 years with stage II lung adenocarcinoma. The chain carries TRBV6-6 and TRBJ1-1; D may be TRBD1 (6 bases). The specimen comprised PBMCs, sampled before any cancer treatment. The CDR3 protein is CASRKSEGVNTEAFF. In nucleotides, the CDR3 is TGTGCCAGTCGTAAAAGTGAGGGGGTGAACACTGAAGCTTTCTTT.